In its sample, the clone carrying this T cell receptor (beta chain) was seen once. These data belong to a study of blood T cells in healthy people across ages. Total RNA, at least 6 micrograms per sample, was extracted from PBMCs. Combining a sample-barcoded 5' primer with a J-beta primer mix, a second PCR ran for 7 to 11 cycles. MiXCR, run by TCRdb on the 5' RACE reads, gives a single entry per CDR3 protein. The sample includes about 640,000 distinct CDR3 sequences, 58% of them seen just once. This CDR3 comprises 18 residues. V lost 0 bases and J lost 0, with 18 bases in between. CDR1 and CDR2 (germline): LGHNA, YNFKEQ.

The origin of this receptor is a man between 60 and 75 years old in good health. V gene TRBV4-2 combines with J gene TRBJ2-7; D not certain. The sample comprised blood. CDR3 bases: TGTGCCAGCAGCCAAGATCGGCCGGCCGGCCTACTCTCCTACGAGCAGTACTTC. As protein: CASSQDRPAGLLSYEQYF.